This TCR beta chain is from a study of T cells expressing NK-cell markers. Across the study: Just one sequenced donor of eight was HCMV-seronegative, while seven were seropositive.

Points from the study as a whole: There were four donors in whom these clonotypes also led the CD3+CD56-NKG2C+ fraction.

TCRdb re-called the 5' RACE reads and catalogs CDR3 proteins one per entry, DNA excluded. This sample's table reports roughly 15,000 distinct CDR3 sequences. In regard to this clonotype: Its antigen is still unknown.

There are 15 residues in the CDR3. In germline, CDR1 is DFQATT, CDR2 SNEGSKA (reference sequence). This sequence originates from a man aged 18-70 years in good health. The chain couples TRBV20-1 to TRBJ2-7. Input material: blood T cells: a sorted CD56 or NKG2C T cell subset, CD4+ or CD8+ T cells, or bulk PBMC T cells (not recorded which). The CDR3 loop is CSARDHGRVPYEQYF.